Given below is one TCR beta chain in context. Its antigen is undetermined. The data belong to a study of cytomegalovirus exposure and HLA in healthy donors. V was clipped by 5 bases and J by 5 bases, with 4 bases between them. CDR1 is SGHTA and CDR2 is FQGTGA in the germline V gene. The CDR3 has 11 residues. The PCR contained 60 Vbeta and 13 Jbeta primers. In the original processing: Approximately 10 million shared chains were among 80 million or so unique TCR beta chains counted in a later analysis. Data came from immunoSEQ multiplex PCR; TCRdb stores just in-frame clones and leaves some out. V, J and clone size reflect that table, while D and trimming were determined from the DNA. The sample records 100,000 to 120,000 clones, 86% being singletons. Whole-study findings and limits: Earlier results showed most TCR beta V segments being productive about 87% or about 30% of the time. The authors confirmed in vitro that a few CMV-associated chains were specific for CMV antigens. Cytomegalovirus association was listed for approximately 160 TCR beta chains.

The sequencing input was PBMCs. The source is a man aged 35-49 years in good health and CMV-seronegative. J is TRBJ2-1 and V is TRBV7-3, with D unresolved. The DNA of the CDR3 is TGTGCCAGCAGCCAGAACAATGAGCAGTTCTTC. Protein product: CASSQNNEQFF.